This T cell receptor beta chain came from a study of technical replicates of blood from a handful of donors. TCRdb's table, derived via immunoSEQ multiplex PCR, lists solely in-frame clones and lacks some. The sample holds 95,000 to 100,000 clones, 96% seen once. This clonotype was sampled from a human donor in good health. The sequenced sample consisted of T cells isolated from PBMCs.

As DNA, the CDR3 is TGTGCCAGCAGCATGGAGGCGGGGAAGTACTTC. Its protein product is CASSMEAGKYF. The chain employs TRBV2 and TRBJ2-7, with a tentative D call TRBD2 (6 bases). V lost 6 bases and J 11 bases, leaving 14 bases between the germline ends. The CDR3 has 11 amino acids. In germline, CDR1 is SNHLY, CDR2 FYNNEI.